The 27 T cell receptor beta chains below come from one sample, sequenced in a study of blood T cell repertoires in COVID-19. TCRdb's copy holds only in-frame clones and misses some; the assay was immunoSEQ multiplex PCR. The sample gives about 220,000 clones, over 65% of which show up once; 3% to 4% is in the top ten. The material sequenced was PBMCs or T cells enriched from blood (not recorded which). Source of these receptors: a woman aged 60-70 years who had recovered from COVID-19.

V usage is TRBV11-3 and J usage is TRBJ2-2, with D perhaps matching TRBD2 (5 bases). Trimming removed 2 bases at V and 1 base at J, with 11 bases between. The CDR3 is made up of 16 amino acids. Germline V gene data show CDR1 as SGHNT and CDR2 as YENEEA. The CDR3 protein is CASSLRAALNTGELFF. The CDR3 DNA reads TGTGCCAGCAGCTTAAGAGCGGCTTTGAACACCGGGGAGCTGTTTTTT.

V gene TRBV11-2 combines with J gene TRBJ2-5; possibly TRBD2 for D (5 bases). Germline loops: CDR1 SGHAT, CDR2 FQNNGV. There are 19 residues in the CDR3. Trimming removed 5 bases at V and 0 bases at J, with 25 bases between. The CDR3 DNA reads TGTGCCAGCAGCCCCCGGGAAATAGGGTCACCCGGGTACCAAGAGACCCAGTACTTC. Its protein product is CASSPREIGSPGYQETQYF.

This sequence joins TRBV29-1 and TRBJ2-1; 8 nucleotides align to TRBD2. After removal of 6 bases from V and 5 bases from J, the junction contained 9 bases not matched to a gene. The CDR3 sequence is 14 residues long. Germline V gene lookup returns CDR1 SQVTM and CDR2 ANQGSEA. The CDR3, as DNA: TGCAGCGTCACCGGGACTAGTTATGACAATGAGCAGTTCTTC. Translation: CSVTGTSYDNEQFF.

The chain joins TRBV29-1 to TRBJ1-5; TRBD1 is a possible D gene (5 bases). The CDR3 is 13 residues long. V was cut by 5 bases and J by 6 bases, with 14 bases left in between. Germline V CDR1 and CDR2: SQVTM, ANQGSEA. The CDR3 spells CSVTAGEGQPQHF. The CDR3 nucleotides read TGCAGCGTTACCGCGGGGGAAGGTCAGCCCCAGCATTTT.

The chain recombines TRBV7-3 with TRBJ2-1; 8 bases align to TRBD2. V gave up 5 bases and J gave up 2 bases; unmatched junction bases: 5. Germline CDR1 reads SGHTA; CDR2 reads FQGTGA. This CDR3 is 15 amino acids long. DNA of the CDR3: TGTGCCAGCAGCCCCGTAGCGGGGACCTACAATGAGCAGTTCTTC. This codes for CASSPVAGTYNEQFF.

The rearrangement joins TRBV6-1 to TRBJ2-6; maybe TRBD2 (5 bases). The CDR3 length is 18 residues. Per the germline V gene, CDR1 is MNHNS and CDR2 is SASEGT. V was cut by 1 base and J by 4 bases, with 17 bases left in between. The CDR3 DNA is TGTGCCAGCAGTGAAGATAGCACCAGCGGCTCAGGGGCCAACGTCCTGACTTTC. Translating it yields CASSEDSTSGSGANVLTF.

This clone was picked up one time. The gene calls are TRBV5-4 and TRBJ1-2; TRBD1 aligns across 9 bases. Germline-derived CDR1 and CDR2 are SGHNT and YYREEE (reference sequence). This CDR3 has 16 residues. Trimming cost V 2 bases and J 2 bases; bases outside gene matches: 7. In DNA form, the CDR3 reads TGTGCCAGCAGCTTTCCTTCCGGGACAGGGAACTATGGCTACACCTTC. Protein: CASSFPSGTGNYGYTF.

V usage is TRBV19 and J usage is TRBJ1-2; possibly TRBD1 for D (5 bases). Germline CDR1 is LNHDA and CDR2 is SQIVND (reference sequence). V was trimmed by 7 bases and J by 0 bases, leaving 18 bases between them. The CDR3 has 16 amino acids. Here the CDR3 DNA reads TGTGCCAGTACCCTCCGCCCAGGGCCCACTAACTATGGCTACACCTTC. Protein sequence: CASTLRPGPTNYGYTF.

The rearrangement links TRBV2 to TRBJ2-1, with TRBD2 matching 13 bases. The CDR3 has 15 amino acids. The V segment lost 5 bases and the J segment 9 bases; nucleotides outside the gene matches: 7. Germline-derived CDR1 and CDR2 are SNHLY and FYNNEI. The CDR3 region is CASSPGTSGIGEQFF. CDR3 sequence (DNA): TGTGCCAGCAGTCCCGGGACTAGCGGGATCGGTGAGCAGTTCTTC.

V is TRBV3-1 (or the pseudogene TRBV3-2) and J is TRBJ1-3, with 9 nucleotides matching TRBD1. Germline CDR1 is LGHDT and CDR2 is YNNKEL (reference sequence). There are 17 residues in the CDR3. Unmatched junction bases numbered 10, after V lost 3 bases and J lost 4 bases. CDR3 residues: CASSHLRTGVTGNTIYF. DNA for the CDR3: TGTGCCAGCAGCCACTTGAGGACAGGGGTAACAGGAAACACCATATATTTT.

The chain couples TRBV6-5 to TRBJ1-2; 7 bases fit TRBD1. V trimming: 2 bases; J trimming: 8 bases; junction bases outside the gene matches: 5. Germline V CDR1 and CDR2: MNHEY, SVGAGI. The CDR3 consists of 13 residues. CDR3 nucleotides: TGTGCCAGCAGTTACAAGGGGGCTGGAGGCTACACCTTC. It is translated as CASSYKGAGGYTF.

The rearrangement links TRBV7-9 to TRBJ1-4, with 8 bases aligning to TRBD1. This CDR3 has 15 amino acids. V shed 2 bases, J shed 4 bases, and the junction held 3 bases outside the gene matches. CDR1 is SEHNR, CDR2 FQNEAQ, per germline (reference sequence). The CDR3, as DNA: TGTGCCAGCAGCTTACGGACAGGGCTTAATGAAAAACTGTTTTTT. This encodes CASSLRTGLNEKLFF.

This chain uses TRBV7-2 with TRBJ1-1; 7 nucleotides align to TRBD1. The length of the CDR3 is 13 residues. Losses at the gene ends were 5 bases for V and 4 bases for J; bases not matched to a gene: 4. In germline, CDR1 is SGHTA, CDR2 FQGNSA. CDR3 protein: CASSPDRVTEAFF. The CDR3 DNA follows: TGTGCCAGCAGCCCCGACAGGGTCACTGAAGCTTTCTTT.

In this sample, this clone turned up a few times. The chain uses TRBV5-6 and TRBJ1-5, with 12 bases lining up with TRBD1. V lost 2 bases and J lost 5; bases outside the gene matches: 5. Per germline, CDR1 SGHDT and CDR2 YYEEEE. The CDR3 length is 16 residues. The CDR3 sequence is CASSFRGTGGDQPQHF. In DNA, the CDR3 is TGTGCCAGCAGCTTCCGTGGGACAGGGGGCGATCAGCCCCAGCATTTT.

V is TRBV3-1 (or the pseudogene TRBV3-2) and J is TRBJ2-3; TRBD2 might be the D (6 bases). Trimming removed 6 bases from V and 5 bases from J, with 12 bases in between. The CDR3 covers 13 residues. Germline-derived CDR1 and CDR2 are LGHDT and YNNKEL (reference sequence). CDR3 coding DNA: TGTGCCAGCAGGGGTTGGGGAGGAGATACGCAGTATTTT. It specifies CASRGWGGDTQYF.

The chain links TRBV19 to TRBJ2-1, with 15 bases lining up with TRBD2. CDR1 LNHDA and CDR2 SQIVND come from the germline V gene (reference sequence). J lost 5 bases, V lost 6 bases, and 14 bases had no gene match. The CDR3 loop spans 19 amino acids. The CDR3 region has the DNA TGTGCCAGTAGCCGAGGTAGGACTAGCGGGGGGGCCCAAAACAATGAGCAGTTCTTC. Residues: CASSRGRTSGGAQNNEQFF.

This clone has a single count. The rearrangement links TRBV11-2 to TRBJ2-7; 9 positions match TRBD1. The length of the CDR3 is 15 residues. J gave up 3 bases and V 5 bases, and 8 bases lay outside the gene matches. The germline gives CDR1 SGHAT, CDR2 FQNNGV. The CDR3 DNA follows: TGTGCCAGCAGCCCTCAGACAGGGGGTCGCTACGAGCAGTACTTC. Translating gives CASSPQTGGRYEQYF.

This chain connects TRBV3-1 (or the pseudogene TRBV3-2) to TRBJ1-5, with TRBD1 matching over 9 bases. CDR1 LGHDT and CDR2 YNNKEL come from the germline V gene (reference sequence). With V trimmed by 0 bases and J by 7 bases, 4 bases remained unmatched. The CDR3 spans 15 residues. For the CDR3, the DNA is TGTGCCAGCAGCCAAGAGGGACAGGGAATCCAGCCCCAGCATTTT. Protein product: CASSQEGQGIQPQHF.

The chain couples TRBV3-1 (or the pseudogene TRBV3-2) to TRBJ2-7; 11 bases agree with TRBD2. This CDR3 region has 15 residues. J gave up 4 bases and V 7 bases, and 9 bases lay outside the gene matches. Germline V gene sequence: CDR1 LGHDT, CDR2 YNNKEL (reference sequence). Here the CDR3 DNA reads TGTGCCAGCACGGTTATAGCGGGAGGGATGTACGAGCAGTACTTC. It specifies CASTVIAGGMYEQYF.

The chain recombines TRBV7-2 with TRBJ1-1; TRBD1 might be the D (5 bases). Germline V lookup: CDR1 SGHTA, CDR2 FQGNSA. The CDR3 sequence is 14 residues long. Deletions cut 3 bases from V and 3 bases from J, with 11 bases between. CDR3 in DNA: TGTGCCAGCAGCTTGCGGTGGGGGGACACTGAAGCTTTCTTT. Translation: CASSLRWGDTEAFF.

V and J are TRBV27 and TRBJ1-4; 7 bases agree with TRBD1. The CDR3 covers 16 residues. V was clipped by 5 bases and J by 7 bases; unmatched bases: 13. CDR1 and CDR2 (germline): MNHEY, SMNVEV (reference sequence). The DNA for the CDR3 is TGTGCCAGCAGTCGATCCGGGACAGTCAAAGCTGAAAAACTGTTTTTT. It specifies CASSRSGTVKAEKLFF. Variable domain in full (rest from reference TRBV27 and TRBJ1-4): EAQVTQNPRYLITVTGKKLTVTCSQNMNHEYMSWYRQDPGLGLRQIYYSMNVEVTDKGDVPEGYKVSRKEKRNFPLILESPSPNQTSLYFCASSRSGTVKAEKLFFGSGTQLSVL.

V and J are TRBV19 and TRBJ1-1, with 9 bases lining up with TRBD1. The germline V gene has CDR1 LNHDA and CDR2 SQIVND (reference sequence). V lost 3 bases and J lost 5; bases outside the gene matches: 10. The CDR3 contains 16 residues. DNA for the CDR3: TGTGCCAGTAGTATCCTTATCGGACAGGGGAGAACTGAAGCTTTCTTT. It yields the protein CASSILIGQGRTEAFF.

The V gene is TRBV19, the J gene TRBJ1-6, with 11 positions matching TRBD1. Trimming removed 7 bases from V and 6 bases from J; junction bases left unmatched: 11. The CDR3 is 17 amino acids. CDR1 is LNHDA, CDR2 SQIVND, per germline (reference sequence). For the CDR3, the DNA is TGTGCCAGTACCAACCCGGACAGGGGGCTCGGTAATTCACCCCTCCACTTT. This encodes CASTNPDRGLGNSPLHF. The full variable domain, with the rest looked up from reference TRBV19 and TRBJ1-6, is DGGITQSPKYLFRKEGQNVTLSCEQNLNHDAMYWYRQDPGQGLRLIYYSQIVNDFQKGDIAEGYSVSREKKESFPLTVTSAQKNPTAFYLCASTNPDRGLGNSPLHFGNGTRLTVT.

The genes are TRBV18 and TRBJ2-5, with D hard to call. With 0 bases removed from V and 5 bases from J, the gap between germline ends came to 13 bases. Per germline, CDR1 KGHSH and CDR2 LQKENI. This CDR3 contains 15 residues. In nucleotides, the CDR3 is TGTGCCAGCTCACCACCGGGCCCTCTCAAGGAGACCCAGTACTTC. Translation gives CASSPPGPLKETQYF.

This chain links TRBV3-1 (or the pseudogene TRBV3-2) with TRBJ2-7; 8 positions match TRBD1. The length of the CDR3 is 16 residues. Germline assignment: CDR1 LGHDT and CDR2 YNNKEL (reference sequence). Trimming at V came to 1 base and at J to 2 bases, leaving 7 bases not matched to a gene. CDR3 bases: TGTGCCAGCAGCCAAGGACAGGGGCAACGTACCTACGAGCAGTACTTC. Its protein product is CASSQGQGQRTYEQYF.

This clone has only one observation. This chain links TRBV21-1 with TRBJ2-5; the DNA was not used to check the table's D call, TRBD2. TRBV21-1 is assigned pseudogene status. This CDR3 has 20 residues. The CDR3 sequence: CASSTRGVGLAGAEGETQYF. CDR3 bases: TGTGCCAGCAGCACCCGGGGGGTGGGACTAGCGGGAGCCGAGGGAGAGACCCAGTACTTC.

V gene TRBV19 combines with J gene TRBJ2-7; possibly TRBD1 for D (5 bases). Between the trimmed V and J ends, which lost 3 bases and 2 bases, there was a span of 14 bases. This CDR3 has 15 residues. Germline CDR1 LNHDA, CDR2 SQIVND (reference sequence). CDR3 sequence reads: CASSMEGASTYEQYF. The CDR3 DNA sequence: TGTGCCAGTAGTATGGAAGGGGCTTCGACCTACGAGCAGTACTTC.